These 15 T cell receptor beta chains were all obtained from the same sample, sequenced in a study of memory CD4+ T cells and cytomegalovirus serostatus. The sort gate was single viable CD3+CD4+CD8-CD45RO+ cells for memory CD4+ T cells. Sequenced by immunoSEQ multiplex PCR; TCRdb stores in-frame clones only, minus some. The data contain about 59,000 clones, 80% of them singletons. The sample comprised memory CD4+ T cells from blood. These receptors all stem from an adult in good health and CMV-seronegative. Some clones in this sample may be carry-over from other donors' samples.

The chain carries TRBV7-9 and TRBJ1-5, with a weak D call TRBD1 (6 bases). The V and J ends lost 3 bases and 0 bases respectively, with 12 bases between them. The CDR3 consists of 16 residues. Germline V gene lookup returns CDR1 SEHNR and CDR2 FQNEAQ (reference sequence). CDR3 sequence reads: CASSLGLGASNQPQHF. The CDR3 coding sequence is TGTGCCAGCAGCTTGGGATTGGGGGCTAGCAATCAGCCCCAGCATTTT.

The chain has TRBV6-6 and TRBJ1-2, with D possibly TRBD1 on 5 matching bases. Looked up from germline, CDR1 is MNHNY and CDR2 is SVGAGI (reference sequence). CDR3 length: 13 amino acids. The V and J ends lost 5 bases and 1 base respectively, with 8 bases between them. CDR3 DNA sequence: TGTGCCAGCAGTCCCGGGGGTAACTATGGCTACACCTTC. It encodes CASSPGGNYGYTF.

The rearrangement joins TRBV9 to TRBJ1-2; tentative D call: TRBD1 (5 bases). Germline CDR1 is SGDLS and CDR2 is YYNGEE. The CDR3 sequence is 14 residues long. V shed 0 bases and J shed 7 bases, with 13 bases lying between them. The CDR3 sequence: CASSVGGSERGYTF. CDR3 sequence (DNA): TGTGCCAGCAGCGTAGGGGGCAGCGAGCGTGGCTACACCTTC.

V and J are TRBV7-2 and TRBJ1-4; TRBD1 agrees at 9 bases. Per germline, CDR1 SGHTA and CDR2 FQGNSA. The CDR3 covers 14 residues. V was pared by 4 bases and J by 6 bases, with 3 bases of the junction left unmatched. CDR3 protein: CASSSDRGDEKLFF. DNA for the CDR3: TGTGCCAGCAGCTCGGACAGGGGAGATGAAAAACTGTTTTTT.

This chain joins TRBV5-4 and TRBJ1-1; unclear D gene. The V and J ends lost 1 base and 0 bases respectively, with 4 bases between them. CDR3 size: 13 residues. Germline CDR1 SGHNT, CDR2 YYREEE (reference sequence). The CDR3 bases are TGTGCCAGCAGCTTGACAGTGAACACTGAAGCTTTCTTT. Translating gives CASSLTVNTEAFF.

The chain has TRBV7-9 and TRBJ1-1; TRBD1 aligns across 9 bases. CDR1 and CDR2 (germline): SEHNR, FQNEAQ (reference sequence). The CDR3 is made up of 19 amino acids. The trim removed 1 base at V and 5 bases at J, leaving 17 bases unmatched. CDR3: CASSLDSGTGRRVRTEAFF. The CDR3, as DNA: TGTGCCAGCAGCTTAGATTCCGGGACAGGGAGGCGGGTTAGAACTGAAGCTTTCTTT.

The rearrangement joins TRBV10-1 to TRBJ2-7; 7 nucleotides match TRBD1. The CDR3 length is 13 residues. V lost 6 bases, J lost 1 base, and 3 bases stayed unmatched. Germline assignment: CDR1 WNHNN and CDR2 SYGVQD (reference sequence). CDR3 residues: CASSLTGSYEQYF. The CDR3, as DNA: TGCGCCAGCAGCCTGACAGGGTCCTACGAGCAGTACTTC.

The table lists this clone with a few counts. The rearrangement joins TRBV7-2 to TRBJ2-2; D is uncertain. Germline CDR1 SGHTA, CDR2 FQGNSA. This CDR3 spans 13 amino acids. The V end was cut by 5 bases, the J end by 4 bases, with 8 bases between. The CDR3 spells CASSPYATGELFF. The CDR3 nucleotides read TGTGCCAGCAGCCCTTATGCCACCGGGGAGCTGTTTTTT.

This chain joins TRBV4-3 and TRBJ1-4; D may be TRBD1 (6 bases). This CDR3 has 15 residues. The V end lost 1 base, the J end lost 7 bases, and 13 bases lay between the germline ends. CDR1 LGHNA and CDR2 YSLEER come from the germline V gene. The CDR3, as DNA: TGCGCCAGCAGCCAAGTCTTCGACAGGCGTGAAAAACTGTTTTTT. It specifies CASSQVFDRREKLFF.

The chain employs TRBV18 and TRBJ1-4; the match to TRBD1 covers 8 bases. CDR3 length equals 16 residues. Per the germline V gene, CDR1 is KGHSH and CDR2 is LQKENI. Trimming at V came to 6 bases and at J to 8 bases, leaving 14 bases not matched to a gene. In DNA form, the CDR3 reads TGTGCCAGCTCGATCGGTTCGACAGGGGATGGCGAAAAACTGTTTTTT. This gives the protein CASSIGSTGDGEKLFF.

The chain recombines TRBV11-1 with TRBJ2-2, with D possibly being TRBD1 (6 bases). The CDR3 runs to 15 residues. The V gene's germline CDR1 is SGHAT and CDR2 FQDESV (reference sequence). Trimming shortened V by 3 bases and J by 4 bases, and 12 bases separated the two germline ends. The CDR3 is CASSFRQGFTGELFF. CDR3 sequence (DNA): TGTGCCAGCAGCTTTCGGCAGGGGTTCACCGGGGAGCTGTTTTTT.

The chain couples TRBV6-5 to TRBJ1-6, with a tentative D call TRBD1 (6 bases). This CDR3 comprises 14 residues. Deletions cut 5 bases from V and 7 bases from J, with 12 bases between. The germline gives CDR1 MNHEY, CDR2 SVGAGI. The CDR3 protein is CASSNHGQNSPLHF. The CDR3, as DNA: TGTGCCAGCAGTAACCACGGACAGAATTCACCCCTCCACTTT.

This chain joins TRBV6-1 and TRBJ1-2; D is uncertain. V lost 3 bases and J lost 4, with 18 bases in between. Germline-derived CDR1 and CDR2 are MNHNS and SASEGT. The CDR3 loop spans 16 amino acids. CDR3 amino acids: CASSDWWAEPSYGYTF. The CDR3 region has the DNA TGTGCCAGCAGTGATTGGTGGGCAGAACCCTCCTATGGCTACACCTTC.

This clone was observed a single time. This sequence joins TRBV5-3 and TRBJ2-7; a possible D gene is TRBD1 (5 bases). TRBV5-3 is an ORF, and what it does is uncertain. CDR3 size: 19 residues. V lost 4 bases to trimming and J lost 3 bases, with 29 bases between them. The CDR3 nucleotides are TGTGCCAGAAGCCCAGGCCTCGGCTCTCGAAAGGACACAGACTACGAGCAGTACTTC. The encoded protein is CARSPGLGSRKDTDYEQYF.

The chain has TRBV5-4 and TRBJ2-7; tentative D call: TRBD2 (6 bases). Trimming left V 3 bases short and J 0 bases short, with 13 bases between. CDR3 length: 15 residues. Germline assignment: CDR1 SGHNT and CDR2 YYREEE (reference sequence). CDR3 sequence reads: CASSWGGTSSYEQYF. The CDR3 nucleotides read TGTGCCAGCAGCTGGGGCGGGACGAGCTCCTACGAGCAGTACTTC.